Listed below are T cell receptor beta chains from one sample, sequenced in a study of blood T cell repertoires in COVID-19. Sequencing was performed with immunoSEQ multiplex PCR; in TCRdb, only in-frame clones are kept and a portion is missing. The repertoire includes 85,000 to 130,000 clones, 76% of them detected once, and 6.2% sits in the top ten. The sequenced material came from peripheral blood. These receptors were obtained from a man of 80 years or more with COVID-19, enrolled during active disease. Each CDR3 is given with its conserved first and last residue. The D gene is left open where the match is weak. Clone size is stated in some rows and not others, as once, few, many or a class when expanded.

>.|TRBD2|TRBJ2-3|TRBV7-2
TGTGCCAGCAGCTCCACTAGCGGGAGTTTTAATACGCAGTATTTT
CASSSTSGSFNTQYF
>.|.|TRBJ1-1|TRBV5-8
TGTGCCAGCAGCATGCAGAAATTTAACACTGAAGCTTTCTTT
CASSMQKFNTEAFF
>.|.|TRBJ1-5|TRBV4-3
TGCGCCAGCAGCCGGGAGACGGGAGTAAATCAGCCCCAGCATTTT
CASSRETGVNQPQHF
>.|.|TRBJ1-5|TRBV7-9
TGTGCCAGCAGCCGCGGCTTGTCAGGGGTGGGTTATAGCAATCAGCCCCAGCATTTT
CASSRGLSGVGYSNQPQHF
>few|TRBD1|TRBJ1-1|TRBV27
TGTGCCAGCGGGAGGACAGGGGGAGGGACTGAAGCTTTCTTT
CASGRTGGGTEAFF
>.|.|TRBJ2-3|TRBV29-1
TGCAGCTCCAACCCGGGATTAAGCACAGATACGCAGTATTTT
CSSNPGLSTDTQYF
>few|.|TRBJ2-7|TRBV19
TGTGCCAGTAGTCCCACTGGGGGGTACGAGCAGTACTTC
CASSPTGGYEQYF
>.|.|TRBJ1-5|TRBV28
TGTGCCAGCACGCTAGACAGCCTCAATCAGCCCCAGCATTTT
CASTLDSLNQPQHF
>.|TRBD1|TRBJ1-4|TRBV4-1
TGCGCCAGCAGCCAAGAAACAGGGGATTTACTGTTTTTT
CASSQETGDLLFF
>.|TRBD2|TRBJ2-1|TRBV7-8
TGTGCCAGCAGCTTAGCTGGCCGGGTAGCGGGAGATTTTGATGAGCAGTTCTTC
CASSLAGRVAGDFDEQFF
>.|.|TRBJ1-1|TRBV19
TGTGCCAGTAGTATAGCTGACACTGAAGCTTTCTTT
CASSIADTEAFF
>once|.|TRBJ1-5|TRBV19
TGTGCCAGTAGTTCCCGGCAGGGCAGCAATCAGCCCCAGCATTTT
CASSSRQGSNQPQHF
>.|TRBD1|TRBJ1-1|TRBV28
TGTGCCAGCAGTACCGCGGGGACAGCGAACACTGAAGCTTTCTTT
CASSTAGTANTEAFF
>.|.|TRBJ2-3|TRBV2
TGTGCCAGCAGAACAGGAAACACAGATACGCAGTATTTT
CASRTGNTDTQYF
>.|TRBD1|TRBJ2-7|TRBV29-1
TGCAGCGTTTCAAAGACAGGGGGGTTCAGCGAGCAGTACTTC
CSVSKTGGFSEQYF
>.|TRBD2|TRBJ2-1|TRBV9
TGTGCCAGCAGCGATAGCGGGGGGGGTTACAATGAGCAGTTCTTC
CASSDSGGGYNEQFF
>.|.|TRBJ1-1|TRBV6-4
TGTGCCAGCAGTGACCCTCCCGGACAGTTGAACACTGAAGCTTTCTTT
CASSDPPGQLNTEAFF
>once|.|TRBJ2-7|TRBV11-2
TGTGCCAGCAGCTTAAAACAGGGCCCCTACGAGCAGTACTTC
CASSLKQGPYEQYF
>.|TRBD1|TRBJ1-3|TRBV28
TGTGCCAGCAGCGACAGGGGTACTGGAAACACCATATATTTT
CASSDRGTGNTIYF
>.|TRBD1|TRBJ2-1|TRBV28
TGTGCCACCTCCGGACAGGGGTTACCCGAGCAGTTCTTC
CATSGQGLPEQFF
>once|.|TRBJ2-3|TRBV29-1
TGCAGCGTGGGCCTGAGGGATACGCAGTATTTT
CSVGLRDTQYF
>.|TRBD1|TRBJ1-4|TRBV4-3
TGCGCCAGCAGCCAATCGACAGGGTTTAATGAAAAACTGTTTTTT
CASSQSTGFNEKLFF
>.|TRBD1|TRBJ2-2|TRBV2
TGTGCCAGCATGGACAGGGGGCTCGCCACCGGGGAGCTGTTTTTT
CASMDRGLATGELFF
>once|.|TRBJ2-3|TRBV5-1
TGCGCCAGCAGCCTGGGCCGCGGGGGCACTAGCACAGATACGCAGTATTTT
CASSLGRGGTSTDTQYF
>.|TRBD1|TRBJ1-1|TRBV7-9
TGTGCCAGCAGCATCCTTGGACAGGTGGGCATAGGCACTGAAGCTTTCTTT
CASSILGQVGIGTEAFF
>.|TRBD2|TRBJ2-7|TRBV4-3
TGCGCCAGCAGCCAGGAAGGCGGGAGCGGGAGGGCCGACGAGCAGTACTTC
CASSQEGGSGRADEQYF
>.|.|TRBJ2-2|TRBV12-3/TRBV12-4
TGTGCCAGCACCCCTTTGGCCAGGTCGGAGCTGTTTTTT
CASTPLARSELFF
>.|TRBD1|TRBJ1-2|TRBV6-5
TGTGCCAGCAGCCCGACAGGGGAAAACTATGGCTACACCTTC
CASSPTGENYGYTF
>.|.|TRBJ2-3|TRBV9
TGTGCCAGCAGCGGGGCCTCCCCCACAGATACGCAGTATTTT
CASSGASPTDTQYF
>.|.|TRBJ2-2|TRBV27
TGTGCCAGCAGTTTATACGGCACCGGGGAGCTGTTTTTT
CASSLYGTGELFF
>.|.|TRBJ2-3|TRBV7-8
TGTGCCAGCAGCTTAGTGGGGACAAAGGGGACAGATACGCAGTATTTT
CASSLVGTKGTDTQYF
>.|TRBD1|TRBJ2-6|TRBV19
TGTGCCAGTAGGGGGACAGGGGTCATCCTAGACGGGGCCAACGTCCTGACTTTC
CASRGTGVILDGANVLTF
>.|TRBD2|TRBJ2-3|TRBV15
TGTGCCACCAGCAGCCCCCTGGGTGGGCTAGCGGGTCCAGATACGCAGTATTTT
CATSSPLGGLAGPDTQYF
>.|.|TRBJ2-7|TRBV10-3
TGTGCCATCAGTGAGTCACCGGCAGGCATCTCCTACGAGCAGTACTTC
CAISESPAGISYEQYF
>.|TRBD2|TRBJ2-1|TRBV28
TGTGCCAGCAGTCCGCGGGGGGGGGCGGGAGGAGTTGATACTGAGCAGTTCTTC
CASSPRGGAGGVDTEQFF
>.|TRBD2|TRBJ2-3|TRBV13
TGTGCCAGCAGCGCGGCTGCGGGAGGAGATACGCAGTATTTT
CASSAAAGGDTQYF
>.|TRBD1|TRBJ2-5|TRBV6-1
TGTGCCAGCAGTGAAGCCGACAGGGAGAAAGAGACCCAGTACTTC
CASSEADREKETQYF
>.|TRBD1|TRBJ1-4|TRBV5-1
TGCGCCAGCAGCCCCGGGACAGCTACAACTAATGAAAAACTGTTTTTT
CASSPGTATTNEKLFF
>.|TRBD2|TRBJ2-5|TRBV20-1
TGCAGTGCTAGTAAAATAGCGGGACCTGCCGAGACCCAGTACTTC
CSASKIAGPAETQYF
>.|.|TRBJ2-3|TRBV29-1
TGCAGCGTCATGTGGGGGGGCAGAGATACGCAGTATTTT
CSVMWGGRDTQYF
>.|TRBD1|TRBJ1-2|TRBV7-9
TGTGCCAGCAGCTTAGAGGGGGCCGGCTATGGCTACACCTTC
CASSLEGAGYGYTF
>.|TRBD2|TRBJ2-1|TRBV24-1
TGTGCCACCAGTGATTTGCCGGGGACTAGCGGTATCAATGAGCAGTTCTTC
CATSDLPGTSGINEQFF
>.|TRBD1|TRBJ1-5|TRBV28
TGTGCCAGCAGTTTATCGTCAGGGGGCAAGAATCAGCCCCAGCATTTT
CASSLSSGGKNQPQHF
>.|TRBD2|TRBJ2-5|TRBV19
TGTGCCAGTAGTATAGGACCGGGACTAGCGGAAGAGACCCAGTACTTC
CASSIGPGLAEETQYF
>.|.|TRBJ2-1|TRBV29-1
TGCAGCGTTAGGGAAGGTAGCGGCGCCTACAATGAGCAGTTCTTC
CSVREGSGAYNEQFF
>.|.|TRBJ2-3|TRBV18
TGTGCCAGCTCACCCATGACTAGGGGCACAGATACGCAGTATTTT
CASSPMTRGTDTQYF
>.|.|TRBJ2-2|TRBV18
TGTGCCAGCTCACCACAGGGACTTCGACGGACCGGGGAGCTGTTTTTT
CASSPQGLRRTGELFF
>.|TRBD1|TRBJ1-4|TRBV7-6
TGTGCCAGCAGCTTAGCCCAGGGGGAGGTTATGGGTGAAAAACTGTTTTTT
CASSLAQGEVMGEKLFF
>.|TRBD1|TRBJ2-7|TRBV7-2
TGTGCCAGCAGCTTAACCGGGACAGGGGGGACCGAGCAGTACTTC
CASSLTGTGGTEQYF
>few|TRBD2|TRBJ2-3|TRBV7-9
TGTGCCAGCAGCTCGGGACTACACACAGATACGCAGTATTTT
CASSSGLHTDTQYF
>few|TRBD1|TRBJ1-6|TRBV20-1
TGCAGTGCTTCGGGACAGGGTCTGGTCCACTTT
CSASGQGLVHF
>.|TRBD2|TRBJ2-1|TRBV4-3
TGCGCCAGCAGCCAAGATAACCTACCCACTAGCGGGGTGTCCTACAATGAGCAGTTCTTC
CASSQDNLPTSGVSYNEQFF
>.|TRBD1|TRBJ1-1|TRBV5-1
TGCGCCAGCAGCTTGGACGGGGTCGGGACAGATGAAGCTTTCTTT
CASSLDGVGTDEAFF
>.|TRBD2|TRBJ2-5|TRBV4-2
TGTGCCAGCAGCCAAGACGGGGCGGGAGTTTGGGGGACCCAGTACTTC
CASSQDGAGVWGTQYF